The clone carrying this T cell receptor (beta chain) was counted only a few times. Its specificity is unknown. Authors' data handling: A papillary thyroid cancer distant-metastasis classifier was built from CDR3 differences across clinicopathological groups. MiXCR reprocessed the PCR reads for TCRdb. TCRdb's processing, not the authors', yielded these V and J calls. The sample lists around 52,000 clones; roughly 30% were seen once. These data belong to a study of metastatic and nonmetastatic thyroid tumors. Across the whole study: The study looked at repertoires side by side in blood and in tumor or nodule tissue from malignant and benign thyroid patients.

Whole-study results and caveats: Relative to benign nodules, malignant thyroid tumors were reportedly characterized by significantly elevated TCR beta diversity in blood and tumor.

The ends lost 1 base at V and 9 bases at J; junction bases unmatched: 5. This CDR3 comprises 14 residues. Looked up from germline, CDR1 is MNHEY and CDR2 is SMNVEV (reference sequence). Patients had received no treatment of any kind before thyroid surgery. The V gene is TRBV27, the J gene TRBJ2-1, with 8 bases aligning to TRBD1. This receptor was identified in a female donor with papillary thyroid cancer or a benign thyroid nodule (not recorded which). Some clones in this sample may be carry-over from other donors' samples. Sequencing was performed on blood. The CDR3 is CASSLWGQVVEQFF. The CDR3 nucleotides are TGTGCCAGCAGTTTATGGGGACAGGTTGTTGAGCAGTTCTTC.